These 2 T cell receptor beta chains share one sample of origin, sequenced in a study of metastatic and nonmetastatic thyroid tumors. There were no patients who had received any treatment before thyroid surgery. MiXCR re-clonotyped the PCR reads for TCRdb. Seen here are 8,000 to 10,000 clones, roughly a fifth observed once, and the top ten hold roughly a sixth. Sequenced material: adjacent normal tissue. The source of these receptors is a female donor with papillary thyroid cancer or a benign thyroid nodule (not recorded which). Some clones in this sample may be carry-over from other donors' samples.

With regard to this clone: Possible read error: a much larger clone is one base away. CDR3: CASSLASFAGCTYEQYF. CDR3 in DNA: TGTGCCAGCAGCTTGGCGTCTTTTGCGGGCTGCACCTACGAGCAGTACTTC. The chain combines TRBV5-4 with TRBJ2-7; D is perhaps TRBD2 (5 bases). The CDR3 contains 17 residues. Trimming took 0 bases from V and 2 from J, leaving 18 bases between them. CDR1 is SGHNT and CDR2 is YYREEE in the germline V gene (reference sequence).

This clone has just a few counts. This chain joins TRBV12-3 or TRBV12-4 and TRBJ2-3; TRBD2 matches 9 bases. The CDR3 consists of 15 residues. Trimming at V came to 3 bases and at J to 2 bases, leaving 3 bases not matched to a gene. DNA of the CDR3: TGTGCCAGCAGTTTGGCTAGCGGGATCACAGATACGCAGTATTTT. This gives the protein CASSLASGITDTQYF.